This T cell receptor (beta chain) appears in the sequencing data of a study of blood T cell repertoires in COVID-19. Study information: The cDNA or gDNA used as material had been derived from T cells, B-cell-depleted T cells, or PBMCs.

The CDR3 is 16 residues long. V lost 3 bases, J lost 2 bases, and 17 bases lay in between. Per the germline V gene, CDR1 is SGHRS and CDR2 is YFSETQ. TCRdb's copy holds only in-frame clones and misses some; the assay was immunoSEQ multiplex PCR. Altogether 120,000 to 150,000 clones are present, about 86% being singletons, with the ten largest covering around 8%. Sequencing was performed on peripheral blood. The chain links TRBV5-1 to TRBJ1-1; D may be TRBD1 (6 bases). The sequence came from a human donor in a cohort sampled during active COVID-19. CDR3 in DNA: TGCGCCAGCAGCTCAGACCCCGACAGGATAAACACTGAAGCTTTCTTT. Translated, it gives CASSSDPDRINTEAFF.